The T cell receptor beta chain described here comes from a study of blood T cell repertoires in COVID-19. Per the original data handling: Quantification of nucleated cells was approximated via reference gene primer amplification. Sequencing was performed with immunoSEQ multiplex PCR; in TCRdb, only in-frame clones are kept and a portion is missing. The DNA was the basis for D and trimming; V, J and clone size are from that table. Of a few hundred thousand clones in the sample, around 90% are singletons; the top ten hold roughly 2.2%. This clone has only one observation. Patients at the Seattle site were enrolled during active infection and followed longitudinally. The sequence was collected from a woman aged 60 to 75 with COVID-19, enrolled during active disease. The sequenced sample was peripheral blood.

For the CDR3, the DNA is TGTGCCAGCAGCTTGGATAGGGGTGGCTTGAACACTGAAGCTTTCTTT. Translated: CASSLDRGGLNTEAFF. The chain combines TRBV5-6 with TRBJ1-1; possibly TRBD1 for D (5 bases). The CDR3 has 16 residues. Trimming pared 0 bases from V and 0 bases from J, leaving 12 bases between. Germline CDR1 reads SGHDT; CDR2 reads YYEEEE.